This TCR beta chain was captured in a study of cytomegalovirus exposure and HLA in healthy donors. General study findings and limits: Most TCR sequences were uncommon, yet certain public TCRs appeared in many donors. Later, an analysis showed that TCR beta chains associated with HLA were more clonally expanded than others that were equally common. A likely sequencing artifact accounted for one observed cluster of highly shared sequence variants.

Concerning this clone: Its target is unknown. One end of the junction varies from germline; a read error may be responsible.

Primers included in the PCR were 60 Vbeta and 13 Jbeta primers. Sequenced by immunoSEQ multiplex PCR; TCRdb stores in-frame clones only, minus some. The top ten clones hold roughly 1.6% of a sample with 170,000 or so clones, around 86% of them seen once. The sample comprised PBMCs. The receptor was derived from a man over 45 in good health and CMV-seronegative.

Written as DNA, the CDR3 is TGTGCTAGCAGCTTATCGGGGAACAATGAGCAGTTCTTC. Translated: CASSLSGNNEQFF. V gene TRBV7-7 combines with J gene TRBJ2-1, with D possibly TRBD2 on 5 matching bases. Germline V gene data show CDR1 as SSHAT and CDR2 as FNYEAQ (reference sequence). This CDR3 contains 13 residues. Combining the CDR3 with reference TRBV7-7 and TRBJ2-1 gives the whole variable domain GAGVSQSPRYKVTKRGQDVTLRCDPISSHATLYWYQQALGQGPEFLTYFNYEAQPDKSGLPSDRFSAERPEGSISTLTIQRTEQRDSAMYRCASSLSGNNEQFFGPGTRLTVL.